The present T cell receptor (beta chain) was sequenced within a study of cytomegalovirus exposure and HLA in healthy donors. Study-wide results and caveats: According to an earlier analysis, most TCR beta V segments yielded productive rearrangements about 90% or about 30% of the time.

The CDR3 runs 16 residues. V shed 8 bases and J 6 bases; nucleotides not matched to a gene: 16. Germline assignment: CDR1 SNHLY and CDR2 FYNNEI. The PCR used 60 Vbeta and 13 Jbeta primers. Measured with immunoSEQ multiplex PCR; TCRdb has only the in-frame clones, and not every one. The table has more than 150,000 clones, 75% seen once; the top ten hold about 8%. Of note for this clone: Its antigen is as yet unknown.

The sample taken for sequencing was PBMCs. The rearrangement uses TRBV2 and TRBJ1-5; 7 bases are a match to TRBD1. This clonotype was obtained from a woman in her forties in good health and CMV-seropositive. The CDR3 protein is CASQTYRGEGSQPQHF. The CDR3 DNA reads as TGTGCCAGCCAAACTTACAGGGGAGAAGGAAGTCAGCCCCAGCATTTT.